The source of this T cell receptor beta chain is a study of cytomegalovirus exposure and HLA in healthy donors. Points from the study as a whole: The presence/absence work took it that sequencing depth was about the same across donors. Later genetic work tied a missense DCLRE1C variant to beta-chain V and J trimming. The availability of immune exposure information extended only to CMV serostatus. Prediction of most subjects' HLA-A and HLA-B alleles by TCR beta sequences was reportedly accurate.

Both 60 Vbeta primers and 13 Jbeta primers went into the PCR. The repertoire was sequenced with immunoSEQ multiplex PCR; TCRdb's copy has only in-frame clones and lacks some. This sample has 85,000 to 100,000 clones, with around 76% found just once. Details on this clone: The antigen is not known.

The CDR3 sequence is 15 residues long. The V and J ends lost 5 bases and 5 bases respectively, with 18 bases between them. CDR1 SEHNR and CDR2 FQNEAQ come from the germline V gene (reference sequence). Sequencing was performed on PBMCs. This chain joins TRBV7-9 and TRBJ1-1; D remains ambiguous. The sequence was collected from a man aged 35 to 55 in good health and CMV-seropositive. The CDR3 coding sequence is TGTGCCAGCAGCACCGAGGTAATGTCATTTACTGAAGCTTTCTTT. It encodes CASSTEVMSFTEAFF.